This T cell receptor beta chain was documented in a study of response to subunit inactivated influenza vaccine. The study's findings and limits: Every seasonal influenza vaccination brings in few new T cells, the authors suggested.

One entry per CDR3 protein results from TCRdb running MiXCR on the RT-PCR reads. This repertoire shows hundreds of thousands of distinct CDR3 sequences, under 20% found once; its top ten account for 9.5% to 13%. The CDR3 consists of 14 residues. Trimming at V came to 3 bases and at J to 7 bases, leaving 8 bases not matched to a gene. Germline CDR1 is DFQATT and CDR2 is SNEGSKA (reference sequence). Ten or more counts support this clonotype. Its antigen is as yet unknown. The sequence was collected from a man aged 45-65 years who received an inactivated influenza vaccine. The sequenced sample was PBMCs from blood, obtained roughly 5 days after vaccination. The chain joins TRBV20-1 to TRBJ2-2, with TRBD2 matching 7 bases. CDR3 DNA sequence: TGCAGTGCTAGGGGTGGCGGGAGTGACGGGGAGCTGTTTTTT. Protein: CSARGGGSDGELFF.